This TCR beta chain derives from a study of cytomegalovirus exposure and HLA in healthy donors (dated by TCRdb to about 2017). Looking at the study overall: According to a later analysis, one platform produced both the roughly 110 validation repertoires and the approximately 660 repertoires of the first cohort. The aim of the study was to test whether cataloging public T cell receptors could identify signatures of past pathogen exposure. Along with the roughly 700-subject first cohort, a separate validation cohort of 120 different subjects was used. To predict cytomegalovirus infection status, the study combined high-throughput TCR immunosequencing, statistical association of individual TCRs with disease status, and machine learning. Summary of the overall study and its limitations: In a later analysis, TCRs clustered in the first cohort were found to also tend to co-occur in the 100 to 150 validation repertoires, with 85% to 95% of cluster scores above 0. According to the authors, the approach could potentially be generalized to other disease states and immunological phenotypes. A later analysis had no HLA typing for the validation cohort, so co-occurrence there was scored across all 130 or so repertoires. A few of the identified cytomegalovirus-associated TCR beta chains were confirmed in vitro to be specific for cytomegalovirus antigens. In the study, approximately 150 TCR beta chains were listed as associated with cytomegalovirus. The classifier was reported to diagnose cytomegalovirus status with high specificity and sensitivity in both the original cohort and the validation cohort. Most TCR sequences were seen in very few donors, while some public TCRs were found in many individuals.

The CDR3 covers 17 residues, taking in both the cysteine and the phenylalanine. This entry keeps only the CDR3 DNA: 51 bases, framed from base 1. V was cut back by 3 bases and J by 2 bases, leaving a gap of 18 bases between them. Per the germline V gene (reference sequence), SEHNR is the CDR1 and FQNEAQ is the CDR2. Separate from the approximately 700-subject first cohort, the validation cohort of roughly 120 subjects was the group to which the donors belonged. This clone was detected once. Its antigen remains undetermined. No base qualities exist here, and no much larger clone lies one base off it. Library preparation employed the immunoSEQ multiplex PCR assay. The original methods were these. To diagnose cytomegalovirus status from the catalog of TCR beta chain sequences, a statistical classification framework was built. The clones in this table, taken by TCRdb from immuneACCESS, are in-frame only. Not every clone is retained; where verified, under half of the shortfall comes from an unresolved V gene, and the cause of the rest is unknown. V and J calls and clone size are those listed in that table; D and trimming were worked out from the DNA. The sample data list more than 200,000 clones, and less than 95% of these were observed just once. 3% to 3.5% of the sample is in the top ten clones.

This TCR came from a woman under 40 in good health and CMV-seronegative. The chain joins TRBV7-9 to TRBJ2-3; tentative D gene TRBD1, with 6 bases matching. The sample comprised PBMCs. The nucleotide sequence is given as TGTGCCAGCAGCTTTCCCCGCGGCACAGGGTCCACAGATACGCAGTATTTT. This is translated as CASSFPRGTGSTDTQYF.